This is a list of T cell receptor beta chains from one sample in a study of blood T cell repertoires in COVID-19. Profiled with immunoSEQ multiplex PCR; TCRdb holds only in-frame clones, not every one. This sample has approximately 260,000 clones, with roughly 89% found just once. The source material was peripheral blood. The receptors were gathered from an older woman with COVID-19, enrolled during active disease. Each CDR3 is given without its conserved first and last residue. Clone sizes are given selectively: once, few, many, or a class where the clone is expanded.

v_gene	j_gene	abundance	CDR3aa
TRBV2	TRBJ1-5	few	ASSAGTGGLQPQH
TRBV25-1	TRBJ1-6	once	ASSDYTGADSPLH
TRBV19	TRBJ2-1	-	ASSIDGTGYNEQF
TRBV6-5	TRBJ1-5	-	ASSYSMRDQPQH
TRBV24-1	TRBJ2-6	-	ATSSGQTSSGANVLT
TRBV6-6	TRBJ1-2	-	ASRPQGSDGYT
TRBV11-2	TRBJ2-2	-	ASSLAQNTGELF
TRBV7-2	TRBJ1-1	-	ASSLPVKVEAF
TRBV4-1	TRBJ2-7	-	ASSLAASGDPRAGEQY
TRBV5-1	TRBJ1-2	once	ASSFATGTNYGYT
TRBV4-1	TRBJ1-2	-	ASSKWTESNYGYT